This paragraph covers one T cell receptor (beta chain) sequence. A single count supports this clone. It has no known antigen specificity. No clone much larger than this one lies a single base away; base qualities are absent. This sample is part of a study of blood T cell repertoires in COVID-19 (dated by TCRdb to the early 2020s). Some background on the complete study: Samples covering the acute and convalescent phases of COVID-19 were provided by collaborators in the United States, Italy and Spain. Sample metadata almost always included a de-identified subject ID, COVID-19 status, age in years and sex. Deeply sampled blood TCRbeta repertoires from subjects exposed to, actively infected with, or recovered from COVID-19 were included in the dataset. The repertoires were released in a freely available public database meant as a resource for research on the immune response to SARS-CoV-2. The samples were drawn from two sources: the first 160 participants of the ongoing ImmuneRACE study, and 1,200 or so subjects contributed by 6 global collaborators. The material from the prospective study consisted of cDNA or gDNA derived from T cells, B-cell-depleted T cells, or PBMCs. Where available, HLA class I and class II types were taken from metadata supplied by the sample provider and were not determined by assay-based typing. General findings and caveats noted by the study authors: The amount of clinical and demographic metadata varied by source and participant and was provided uncurated.

Whole blood was collected in K2EDTA tubes by collaborating institutions according to the institutions' own protocols. For TCRbeta analysis, collaborators shipped samples as frozen whole blood, isolated PBMCs, or DNA extracted from either of those sample types. Looking up the germline V gene (reference sequence) yields CDR1 LNHDA and CDR2 SQIVND. Relative to germline, V is 7 bases shorter and J is 2 bases shorter, with 5 bases between their ends. Counted from cysteine to phenylalanine, this CDR3 has 11 amino acids. Solely the CDR3 DNA is kept, with 33 bases framed from the first base. The immunoSEQ Assay, a bias-controlled multiplex PCR, was used to amplify TCRbeta CDR3 regions from genomic DNA. The published analysis was carried out like this. The number of nucleated cells in each sample was estimated by amplification of reference gene primers within the assay. Sequence reads were collapsed and filtered to measure the absolute abundance of every unique TCRbeta CDR3 rearrangement. For each sample, productive Simpson clonality was calculated as the square root of Simpson's diversity index over productive rearrangements. As stored in TCRdb, this immuneACCESS dataset retains in-frame rearrangements with V and J assigned. A fraction of the clones does not appear; measured against another copy, unresolved V genes explain less than half of the discrepancy, and the remainder lacks a known reason. The V and J calls and the clone size are those of that table, but D and trimming were determined from the DNA. This sample lists some 56,000 clones; over 70% were detected once. The biggest ten clones account for roughly 18% of the sample.

This receptor was taken from a woman in her 50s with active or convalescent COVID-19. Sequencing was done on a sample of peripheral blood. The V and J segments used are TRBV19 and TRBJ1-2; no confident D gene assignment can be made. The DNA sequence is as follows: TGTGCCAGTACTCGGAACTATGGCTACACCTTC. This encodes CASTRNYGYTF.